The rows below give T cell receptor beta chains drawn from one sample of a study of vaccination effects on CD4 cells after COVID-19. The antigens these receptors bind are not known. Here immunoSEQ multiplex PCR was the method, and the copy in TCRdb shows in-frame clones only, minus some. The data show about 25,000 clones, about 73% seen once. Source: CD4+ T cells from PBMCs cultured without peptide, taken before COVID-19 vaccination. These receptors were collected from a human donor who received a COVID-19 vaccine. The CDR3 runs from the conserved cysteine through the conserved F or W. The D gene is left open where the match is weak. Only some rows state a clone size, as once, few, many or a class for expanded clones.

clone size	CDR3 length	D gene	V gene	J gene	CDR3 DNA	CDR3 protein
NA	14	TRBD1	TRBV30	TRBJ1-4	TGTGCCTGGAGCCAGGGACAGGGTAATGAAAAACTGTTTTTT	CAWSQGQGNEKLFF
NA	17	NA	TRBV6-1	TRBJ1-5	TGTGCCAGCAGTGAAGCTCCGGGACGTCATAGCAATCAGCCCCAGCATTTT	CASSEAPGRHSNQPQHF
NA	17	TRBD2	TRBV4-1	TRBJ2-7	TGCGCCAGCAGCCAAAGCAGCGGGAGCCAGAGCTCCTACGAGCAGTACTTC	CASSQSSGSQSSYEQYF
NA	17	NA	TRBV6-2/TRBV6-3	TRBJ2-4	TGTGCCAGCAGCACCGGAATTGGAGGGGCGGACAAAAACATTCAGTACTTC	CASSTGIGGADKNIQYF
NA	16	NA	TRBV4-1	TRBJ2-7	TGCGCCAGCAGCCAAGTCGCTCGGACAGCTACTCTTGAGCAGTACTTC	CASSQVARTATLEQYF
NA	14	NA	TRBV7-8	TRBJ2-2	TGTGCCAGCAGCCCCCGTATGAACACCGGGGAGCTGTTTTTT	CASSPRMNTGELFF
once	12	NA	TRBV6-2/TRBV6-3	TRBJ1-1	TGTGCCAGCAGTTACCGGCCCACTGAAGCTTTCTTT	CASSYRPTEAFF
NA	11	NA	TRBV3-1/TRBV3-2	TRBJ1-2	TGTGCCAGCAGCGAAAGCAGCACGGACACCTTC	CASSESSTDTF
NA	13	NA	TRBV7-2	TRBJ1-2	TGTGCCAGCAGCCCGATTTCCTCCTATGGCTACACCTTC	CASSPISSYGYTF
NA	15	NA	TRBV6-5	TRBJ1-2	TGTGCCAGCAGTTACTCGTACAGGAGCTTAGATGGCTACACCTTC	CASSYSYRSLDGYTF
once	15	NA	TRBV7-2	TRBJ2-3	TGTGCCAGCAGCCCCAACAGGGCTAGCACAGATACGCAGTATTTT	CASSPNRASTDTQYF
NA	13	NA	TRBV6-1	TRBJ1-3	TGTGCCAGCAGTGAACTTGAGGGAAACACCATATATTTT	CASSELEGNTIYF
NA	13	NA	TRBV12-3/TRBV12-4	TRBJ1-1	TGTGCCAGCACTTTAGACTGGGGCACTGAAGCTTTCTTT	CASTLDWGTEAFF
NA	12	TRBD1	TRBV30	TRBJ1-2	TGTGCCTGGAGTAACAGGGGAAATGGCTACACCTTC	CAWSNRGNGYTF
NA	15	TRBD1	TRBV6-1	TRBJ2-2	TGTGCCAGCAGTGAGTCATGGACAGGGAACGGGGAGCTGTTTTTT	CASSESWTGNGELFF
NA	12	TRBD1	TRBV6-6	TRBJ2-1	TGTGCCATTCAAGAGGGGGCCGATGAGCAGTTCTTC	CAIQEGADEQFF
NA	14	TRBD1	TRBV5-4	TRBJ2-1	TGTGCCAGCAGCTTGGTGACAGGGGGCGATGAGCAGTTCTTC	CASSLVTGGDEQFF
NA	15	NA	TRBV7-9	TRBJ1-6	TGTGCCAGCAGCTTAGATTGGGGTGCCCAATCACCCCTCCACTTT	CASSLDWGAQSPLHF
NA	14	TRBD2	TRBV20-1	TRBJ2-2	TGCAGTGCTAGTGCCCGGGAGGGCCGCCGGGAGCTGTTTTTT	CSASAREGRRELFF
NA	13	TRBD1	TRBV19	TRBJ1-2	TGTGCCAGTAGTATTGGGACAGGGTACGGCTACACCTTC	CASSIGTGYGYTF
few	14	NA	TRBV4-3	TRBJ2-3	TGCGCCAGCAGCCTTCAGCGTATGGGTGATACGCAGTATTTT	CASSLQRMGDTQYF
NA	16	TRBD1	TRBV6-2/TRBV6-3	TRBJ2-1	TGTGCCAGCAGTTATAAGGGCAGGGGGCGCAGGAATGAGCAGTTCTTC	CASSYKGRGRRNEQFF
NA	13	TRBD2	TRBV29-1	TRBJ2-5	TGCAGCGTTGAGTCCCTAGCGGGAGAGACCCAGTACTTC	CSVESLAGETQYF
NA	16	TRBD1	TRBV15	TRBJ2-1	TGTGCCACCAGCAGAGTCCGGACAGGGGCGGGGAATGAGCAGTTCTTC	CATSRVRTGAGNEQFF
NA	15	NA	TRBV4-3	TRBJ1-1	TGCGCCAGCAGCCAAGAGAATAGGGGATACACTGAAGCTTTCTTT	CASSQENRGYTEAFF
NA	13	NA	TRBV7-2	TRBJ2-7	TGTGCCAGCAGCTACCGGGGCCCCTACGAGCAGTACTTC	CASSYRGPYEQYF
medium-sized	17	TRBD2	TRBV6-2/TRBV6-3	TRBJ2-7	TGTGCCAGCAGCCCACTGAAGCTACGCGGGAGGGCCTACGAGCAGTACTTC	CASSPLKLRGRAYEQYF
NA	16	NA	TRBV6-5	TRBJ2-7	TGTGCCAGCAGTTACCAGGGGGGGGACACTCCCTACGAGCAGTACTTC	CASSYQGGDTPYEQYF
NA	10	NA	TRBV29-1	TRBJ1-2	TGCAGCGTTGATTCCTATGGCTACACCTTC	CSVDSYGYTF
NA	23	NA	TRBV21-1	TRBJ2-1	TGTGCCAGCAGCAGAAACTCTAGCGGGAGGGCCACTGATTTTAGGAGAGCCTACAATGAGCAGTTCTTC	CASSRNSSGRATDFRRAYNEQFF
NA	13	NA	TRBV12-3/TRBV12-4	TRBJ1-1	TGTGCCAGCACCCTCGGGGAGGGCACTGAAGCTTTCTTT	CASTLGEGTEAFF
once	14	NA	TRBV5-1	TRBJ1-1	TGCGCCAGCAGCCGACTCGGGACGGAAACTGAAGCTTTCTTT	CASSRLGTETEAFF
once	20	TRBD1	TRBV28	TRBJ1-3	TGTGCCAGCAGTTTCCCGTGGGACAGGGGGCCTCGGACCTCTGGAAACACCATATATTTT	CASSFPWDRGPRTSGNTIYF
NA	17	TRBD2	TRBV19	TRBJ2-7	TGTGCCAGTAGTTTAAGACTAGCGGGATCCCACTCCTACGAGCAGTACTTC	CASSLRLAGSHSYEQYF
NA	16	TRBD2	TRBV6-4	TRBJ2-2	TGTGCCAGCAGTGACAAAAGCGGGGGGGACACCGGGGAGCTGTTTTTT	CASSDKSGGDTGELFF
once	15	TRBD2	TRBV15	TRBJ2-3	TGTGCCACCAGCAGAGCGGGGGGGTCTGGAGATACGCAGTATTTT	CATSRAGGSGDTQYF
NA	15	NA	TRBV7-2	TRBJ2-5	TGTGCCAGCAGCCTAGGGGGCGGGGGCCAAGAGACCCAGTACTTC	CASSLGGGGQETQYF
NA	14	NA	TRBV5-1	TRBJ2-5	TGCGCCAGCAGCCCCTGGACAGTTCAAGAGACCCAGTACTTC	CASSPWTVQETQYF
NA	14	NA	TRBV7-9	TRBJ1-1	TGTGCCAGCAGCTTGGGGTTTCAGAACACTGAAGCTTTCTTT	CASSLGFQNTEAFF
few	15	TRBD2	TRBV3-1/TRBV3-2	TRBJ2-1	TGTGCCAGCAGCCCCTTGACTAGCGGAAGCAATGAGCAGTTCTTC	CASSPLTSGSNEQFF
NA	15	TRBD1	TRBV19	TRBJ1-1	TGTGCCAGTAGTACCCCGGGACAGCGGAACACTGAAGCTTTCTTT	CASSTPGQRNTEAFF
NA	16	TRBD2	TRBV2	TRBJ2-1	TGTGCCAGCAGCCCTACCGGGAGGATCGTCTTGAGTGAGCAGTTCTTC	CASSPTGRIVLSEQFF
NA	15	NA	TRBV7-2	TRBJ2-2	TGTGCCAGCAGCTCCGGGTCGGTCTTTGGGGGGGAGCTGTTTTTT	CASSSGSVFGGELFF
NA	15	NA	TRBV30	TRBJ1-1	TGTGCCTGGAGTGGGTTCGGGGTGAGGGGTCCTGAAGCTTTCTTT	CAWSGFGVRGPEAFF
few	13	NA	TRBV19	TRBJ1-1	TGTGCCAGTAGTATGACGTTAAACACTGAAGCTTTCTTT	CASSMTLNTEAFF
medium-sized	13	NA	TRBV5-6	TRBJ1-6	TGTGCCAGCAGCTTGGCTAGCGGCTCACCCCTCCACTTT	CASSLASGSPLHF